This TCR beta chain was obtained from a study of cytomegalovirus exposure and HLA in healthy donors. Study-level information: An early release of data contained some 80 million unique TCRs, which came from HLA-typed donors. Study conclusions and caveats: Around 160 TCR beta chains were listed as cytomegalovirus-associated.

The study ran its PCR with 60 Vbeta and 13 Jbeta primers. Sequencing was performed with immunoSEQ multiplex PCR; in TCRdb, only in-frame clones are kept and a portion is missing. In the table there are 210,000 or so clones, just under 80% of which are singletons. A remark on this clone: Its antigen is still unknown.

Germline CDR1 and CDR2: SGHRS and YFSETQ. The CDR3 loop spans 14 amino acids. The ends were cut back, 0 bases at V and 7 bases at J, with 11 bases in the middle. Sequences were obtained from PBMCs. The rearrangement links TRBV5-1 to TRBJ2-1, with a tentative D call TRBD1 (5 bases). The clonotype was recovered from a boy aged 5-17 years in good health and CMV-seronegative. In DNA, the CDR3 is TGCGCCAGCAGCTTGGCTCCAGGGTCGAATGAGCAGTTCTTC. Encoded protein: CASSLAPGSNEQFF.